This T cell receptor beta chain was identified in a study of T cell repertoires in cytomegalovirus infection. Study as a whole: Researchers turned to recently identified HLA-C-restricted CMV epitopes as well as well-studied HLA-B-restricted ones.

As concerns this clonotype: Antigen: not known.

TCRdb reanalysed the reads using MiXCR and keeps one entry per CDR3 protein. The sample holds hundreds of thousands of distinct CDR3 sequences, under 40% seen once. Germline V gene sequence: CDR1 SGHDT, CDR2 YYEEEE. This CDR3 region has 16 residues. Trimming left V 1 base short and J 0 bases short, with 12 bases between. The specimen comprised cultured CD8+ T cells from PBMCs, sampled from culture after CMV antigen stimulation. The sequence was obtained from a human donor in good health (CMV status not recorded). Some clones in this sample may be carry-over from other donors' samples. The chain links TRBV5-6 to TRBJ2-3; D might be TRBD1 (6 bases). The CDR3 region has the DNA TGTGCCAGCAGCTTGAAGGCCAGGGGAAGCACAGATACGCAGTATTTT. Translation gives CASSLKARGSTDTQYF.